These T cell receptor beta chains were read from a single sample in a study of immune evolution from preneoplasia to lung adenocarcinoma. Clones were sequenced by immunoSEQ multiplex PCR, and TCRdb holds only the in-frame ones, with some missing. The data contain some 15,000 clones, 80% to 90% of them seen just once; the ten biggest clones take up 4% to 5%. Sequencing was performed on FFPE minimally invasive lung adenocarcinoma tissue. The receptors derive from a person aged 65 to 85 with lung adenocarcinoma. CDR3s include the opening cysteine and the closing phenylalanine or tryptophan. A D gene is named only where the DNA matches it firmly. Clone size appears in some rows only: once, few, many, or a class for an expanded clone.

size: -
J: TRBJ1-4
D: -
V: TRBV6-1
length: 13
CDR3: CASSEVWGEKLFF
DNA: TGTGCCAGCAGTGAAGTTTGGGGAGAAAAACTGTTTTTT

size: once
J: TRBJ2-3
D: -
V: TRBV15
length: 16
CDR3: CATSRDPGRRTDTQYF
DNA: TGTGCCACCAGCAGAGATCCGGGACGGCGCACAGATACGCAGTATTTT

size: -
J: TRBJ1-5
D: -
V: TRBV28
length: 10
CDR3: CASHHQPQHF
DNA: TGTGCCAGCCACCATCAGCCCCAGCATTTT

size: -
J: TRBJ2-3
D: -
V: TRBV20-1
length: 11
CDR3: CSASLRDTQYF
DNA: TGCAGTGCTAGCTTGCGAGATACGCAGTATTTT

size: -
J: TRBJ1-4
D: -
V: TRBV14
length: 14
CDR3: CASSQDVTNEKLFF
DNA: TGTGCCAGCAGCCAAGACGTTACTAATGAAAAACTGTTTTTT

size: -
J: TRBJ1-5
D: -
V: TRBV28
length: 12
CDR3: CASSFMYQPQHF
DNA: TGTGCCAGCAGTTTTATGTATCAGCCCCAGCATTTT

size: -
J: TRBJ2-1
D: TRBD2
V: TRBV11-2
length: 14
CDR3: CASSLESSGNEQFF
DNA: TGTGCCAGCAGCTTAGAGTCTAGCGGTAATGAGCAGTTCTTC

size: -
J: TRBJ2-1
D: TRBD2
V: TRBV4-2
length: 16
CDR3: CASRSQSGGQVNEQFF
DNA: TGTGCCAGCCGATCTCAAAGCGGGGGGCAGGTAAATGAGCAGTTCTTC

size: -
J: TRBJ2-3
D: TRBD2
V: TRBV5-4
length: 17
CDR3: CASRRTSGGTSTDTQYF
DNA: TGTGCCAGCAGAAGGACTAGCGGGGGGACTAGCACAGATACGCAGTATTTT

size: -
J: TRBJ2-7
D: -
V: TRBV18
length: 15
CDR3: CASSPLREVDYEQYF
DNA: TGTGCCAGCTCACCACTGAGGGAGGTTGACTACGAGCAGTACTTC

size: few
J: TRBJ2-1
D: TRBD2
V: TRBV4-2
length: 18
CDR3: CASSQDLTVKGGDNEQFF
DNA: TGTGCCAGCAGCCAAGATTTGACGGTAAAGGGAGGGGACAATGAGCAGTTCTTC

size: -
J: TRBJ1-5
D: TRBD1
V: TRBV19
length: 15
CDR3: CASSTPGQGPQPQHF
DNA: TGTGCCAGTAGTACTCCTGGACAGGGCCCCCAGCCCCAGCATTTT

size: -
J: TRBJ1-2
D: -
V: TRBV11-2
length: 13
CDR3: CASSDQQVWGYTF
DNA: TGTGCCAGCAGCGACCAACAGGTCTGGGGCTACACCTTC

size: -
J: TRBJ2-4
D: -
V: TRBV12-5
length: 15
CDR3: CASGPLGGDKNIQYF
DNA: TGTGCTAGTGGTCCCCTCGGTGGGGACAAAAACATTCAGTACTTC

size: -
J: TRBJ2-3
D: TRBD2
V: TRBV7-3
length: 14
CDR3: CASSQRGGPDTQYF
DNA: TGTGCCAGCAGCCAGCGGGGGGGACCGGATACGCAGTATTTT

size: -
J: TRBJ2-1
D: -
V: TRBV30
length: 11
CDR3: CAWSASNEQFF
DNA: TGTGCCTGGAGCGCCTCCAATGAGCAGTTCTTC

size: -
J: TRBJ2-5
D: -
V: TRBV5-1
length: 11
CDR3: CASSLEETQYF
DNA: TGCGCCAGCAGCTTGGAAGAGACCCAGTACTTC

size: -
J: TRBJ2-3
D: -
V: TRBV2
length: 13
CDR3: CASSGSAGDTQYF
DNA: TGTGCCAGCAGTGGTTCTGCAGGAGATACGCAGTATTTT

size: -
J: TRBJ2-2
D: -
V: TRBV28
length: 15
CDR3: CASNSLGERTGELFF
DNA: TGTGCCAGCAACTCCCTCGGGGAGCGGACCGGGGAGCTGTTTTTT

size: -
J: TRBJ2-7
D: -
V: TRBV11-2
length: 15
CDR3: CASSLERGNANEQYF
DNA: TGTGCCAGCAGCTTAGAGAGGGGCAATGCTAACGAGCAGTACTTC

size: -
J: TRBJ2-1
D: TRBD2
V: TRBV18
length: 16
CDR3: CASSPVSGGAANEQFF
DNA: TGTGCCAGCTCACCCGTTAGCGGGGGGGCCGCTAATGAGCAGTTCTTC

size: -
J: TRBJ2-3
D: -
V: TRBV28
length: 10
CDR3: CASSLDTQYF
DNA: TGTGCCAGCAGTTTAGATACGCAGTATTTT

size: -
J: TRBJ2-3
D: TRBD1
V: TRBV6-1
length: 15
CDR3: CASSEQGATADTQYF
DNA: TGTGCCAGCAGTGAACAGGGGGCGACGGCAGATACGCAGTATTTT

size: -
J: TRBJ1-3
D: -
V: TRBV30
length: 14
CDR3: CAWSSGGGGNTIYF
DNA: TGTGCCTGGAGTTCGGGAGGAGGCGGAAACACCATATATTTT

size: -
J: TRBJ2-7
D: TRBD2
V: TRBV30
length: 16
CDR3: CAWSVARGGFPYEQYF
DNA: TGTGCCTGGAGTGTGGCCCGCGGGGGGTTCCCCTACGAGCAGTACTTC

size: -
J: TRBJ1-6
D: -
V: TRBV2
length: 11
CDR3: CASSGNSPLHF
DNA: TGTGCCAGCAGTGGGAATTCACCCCTCCACTTT

size: once
J: TRBJ1-4
D: -
V: TRBV19
length: 13
CDR3: CASSAPGAEKLFF
DNA: TGTGCCAGTAGTGCTCCCGGAGCTGAAAAACTGTTTTTT

size: -
J: TRBJ1-1
D: TRBD1
V: TRBV28
length: 15
CDR3: CASPPSGTVNTEAFF
DNA: TGTGCCAGCCCCCCCTCCGGGACAGTGAACACTGAAGCTTTCTTT

size: -
J: TRBJ1-6
D: -
V: TRBV30
length: 14
CDR3: CAFTLRDLPSPLHF
DNA: TGTGCCTTTACCCTCCGAGACCTCCCTTCACCCCTCCACTTT

size: -
J: TRBJ1-2
D: -
V: TRBV5-1
length: 16
CDR3: CASSLALGRGPAGYTF
DNA: TGCGCCAGCAGCTTGGCCCTCGGCAGAGGCCCCGCTGGCTACACCTTC

size: -
J: TRBJ1-2
D: -
V: TRBV30
length: 14
CDR3: CAWSVGGTNYGYTF
DNA: TGTGCCTGGAGTGTAGGGGGGACTAACTATGGCTACACCTTC

size: -
J: TRBJ2-1
D: -
V: TRBV10-1
length: 13
CDR3: CASSDSALNEQFF
DNA: TGCGCCAGCAGTGATTCAGCGCTAAATGAGCAGTTCTTC

size: -
J: TRBJ2-7
D: -
V: TRBV9
length: 14
CDR3: CASSVDRVPYEQYF
DNA: TGTGCCAGCAGCGTAGATAGGGTCCCCTACGAGCAGTACTTC

size: -
J: TRBJ2-7
D: TRBD1
V: TRBV6-5
length: 16
CDR3: CASSYSSGTGLNEQYF
DNA: TGTGCCAGCAGTTACTCGAGCGGGACAGGGCTTAACGAGCAGTACTTC

size: -
J: TRBJ2-1
D: TRBD1
V: TRBV2
length: 13
CDR3: CASSDRGLNEQFF
DNA: TGTGCCAGCAGTGACAGGGGGCTAAATGAGCAGTTCTTC

size: -
J: TRBJ1-1
D: -
V: TRBV28
length: 14
CDR3: CASRLPQGPTEAFF
DNA: TGTGCCAGCAGGCTCCCCCAGGGCCCCACTGAAGCTTTCTTT

size: -
J: TRBJ2-7
D: -
V: TRBV5-1
length: 17
CDR3: CASSLGKGGGLTYEQYF
DNA: TGCGCCAGCAGCTTGGGAAAGGGCGGGGGCCTTACCTACGAGCAGTACTTC

size: -
J: TRBJ1-1
D: -
V: TRBV29-1
length: 14
CDR3: CSVQSGVMNTEAFF
DNA: TGCAGCGTGCAATCCGGGGTTATGAACACTGAAGCTTTCTTT

size: -
J: TRBJ2-7
D: -
V: TRBV21-1
length: 15
CDR3: CASSAWTGDSYEQYF
DNA: TGTGCCAGCAGCGCCTGGACAGGCGACTCCTACGAGCAGTACTTC

size: -
J: TRBJ2-5
D: TRBD1
V: TRBV7-3
length: 18
CDR3: CASSLRTGTGGLGETQYF
DNA: TGTGCCAGCAGCTTAAGAACCGGGACAGGGGGATTGGGGGAGACCCAGTACTTC

size: -
J: TRBJ2-6
D: TRBD1
V: TRBV30
length: 16
CDR3: CAWTDRGTSGANVLTF
DNA: TGTGCCTGGACGGACAGGGGTACGTCTGGGGCCAACGTCCTGACTTTC

size: once
J: TRBJ2-2
D: -
V: TRBV19
length: 14
CDR3: CASHRVGNTGELFF
DNA: TGTGCCAGCCACAGGGTAGGGAACACCGGGGAGCTGTTTTTT

size: few
J: TRBJ1-1
D: TRBD1
V: TRBV2
length: 14
CDR3: CASVRTGGDTEAFF
DNA: TGTGCCAGCGTAAGGACAGGGGGCGACACTGAAGCTTTCTTT

size: -
J: TRBJ1-4
D: TRBD1
V: TRBV29-1
length: 14
CDR3: CSVEVEDRGEKLFF
DNA: TGCAGCGTTGAAGTAGAGGACAGGGGTGAAAAACTGTTTTTT

size: few
J: TRBJ1-3
D: TRBD1
V: TRBV5-6
length: 15
CDR3: CASSWDRTYGNTIYF
DNA: TGTGCCAGCAGCTGGGACAGGACCTATGGAAACACCATATATTTT

size: -
J: TRBJ1-4
D: TRBD1
V: TRBV11-3
length: 15
CDR3: CASSARQGAGEKLFF
DNA: TGTGCCAGCAGCGCCAGACAGGGGGCAGGTGAAAAACTGTTTTTT

size: -
J: TRBJ2-7
D: TRBD1
V: TRBV18
length: 15
CDR3: CASSPGTGGTYEQYF
DNA: TGTGCCAGCTCACCCGGGACAGGGGGGACCTACGAGCAGTACTTC

size: -
J: TRBJ2-1
D: TRBD1
V: TRBV5-1
length: 15
CDR3: CASSLGDRAENEQFF
DNA: TGCGCCAGCAGCTTGGGGGACAGGGCAGAGAATGAGCAGTTCTTC

size: -
J: TRBJ1-1
D: TRBD1
V: TRBV11-2
length: 15
CDR3: CASSLNPGGGTEAFF
DNA: TGTGCCAGCAGCTTGAATCCAGGGGGCGGGACTGAAGCTTTCTTT

size: -
J: TRBJ1-1
D: TRBD1
V: TRBV28
length: 19
CDR3: CASSLSFRRTGGVRTEAFF
DNA: TGTGCCAGCAGTTTATCATTTCGCAGGACAGGGGGCGTTCGAACTGAAGCTTTCTTT

size: -
J: TRBJ1-1
D: -
V: TRBV25-1
length: 14
CDR3: CASSRSGVNTEAFF
DNA: TGTGCCAGCAGTCGATCAGGGGTGAACACTGAAGCTTTCTTT

size: -
J: TRBJ2-3
D: -
V: TRBV18
length: 14
CDR3: CASSPQQRVDTQYF
DNA: TGTGCCAGCTCACCCCAACAGCGCGTGGATACGCAGTATTTT

size: -
J: TRBJ1-5
D: -
V: TRBV19
length: 15
CDR3: CASSLVSQSNQPQHF
DNA: TGTGCCAGTAGTTTAGTCTCTCAGAGCAATCAGCCCCAGCATTTT

size: -
J: TRBJ1-2
D: -
V: TRBV7-9
length: 14
CDR3: CASSSTPHGGGYTF
DNA: TGTGCCAGCAGCTCAACACCCCACGGGGGAGGCTACACCTTC

size: -
J: TRBJ1-2
D: TRBD1
V: TRBV25-1
length: 13
CDR3: CASSETGVYGYTF
DNA: TGTGCCAGCAGTGAGACAGGGGTTTACGGCTACACCTTC

size: -
J: TRBJ2-1
D: -
V: TRBV20-1
length: 10
CDR3: CSALGNEQFF
DNA: TGCAGTGCTCTTGGGAATGAGCAGTTCTTC

size: -
J: TRBJ2-7
D: -
V: TRBV30
length: 12
CDR3: CAWSRQVYEQYF
DNA: TGTGCCTGGAGTCGACAGGTGTACGAGCAGTACTTC

size: -
J: TRBJ2-4
D: TRBD2
V: TRBV30
length: 13
CDR3: CAWSKGRGGIQYF
DNA: TGTGCCTGGAGTAAGGGCCGGGGGGGCATTCAGTACTTC

size: few
J: TRBJ2-7
D: TRBD1
V: TRBV6-5
length: 14
CDR3: CASRTTGFAYEQYF
DNA: TGTGCCAGCAGGACGACAGGGTTCGCCTACGAGCAGTACTTC

size: -
J: TRBJ2-3
D: TRBD2
V: TRBV13
length: 15
CDR3: CASSLLAGGPDTQYF
DNA: TGTGCCAGCAGCTTACTCGCGGGGGGGCCGGATACGCAGTATTTT